Each of the 21 T cell receptor beta chains below was sequenced from the same sample in a study of blood T cell repertoires in COVID-19. Some clones are missing from TCRdb's copy, which holds only in-frame ones; the method was immunoSEQ multiplex PCR. The sample gives around 370,000 clones, 75% to 90% of which show up once; about 6.3% is in the top ten. Sequencing was carried out using peripheral blood. The receptors originated from a woman aged 50 to 60 with COVID-19, enrolled during active disease.

The V gene is TRBV10-2, the J gene TRBJ2-5; TRBD2 matches 13 bases. Germline V gene sequence: CDR1 WSHSY, CDR2 SAAADI. With 5 bases clipped from V and 3 bases from J, the junction kept 3 bases outside the gene matches. The CDR3 contains 15 residues. The CDR3 loop is CASSPGTSGKETQYF. Here the CDR3 DNA reads TGCGCCAGCAGTCCCGGGACTAGCGGGAAAGAGACCCAGTACTTC.

The J gene is TRBJ1-2, the V gene TRBV6-2 or TRBV6-3; 11 bases agree with TRBD1. CDR3 size: 17 residues. CDR1 and CDR2 from the germline V gene are MNHEY and SVGEGT. With 6 bases clipped from V and 3 bases from J, the junction kept 12 bases outside the gene matches. CDR3 in amino acids: CASSWTGGDFIYYGYTF. The CDR3 DNA follows: TGTGCCAGCAGCTGGACAGGGGGCGATTTTATTTACTATGGCTACACCTTC.

The chain carries TRBV6-1 and TRBJ1-2; 7 bases agree with TRBD1. CDR3 length: 16 amino acids. The junction had 9 bases not matched to a gene; V was cut back by 4 bases and J by 1 base. Per the germline V gene, CDR1 is MNHNS and CDR2 is SASEGT. CDR3 in amino acids: CASSVARTGYNYGYTF. In DNA, the CDR3 is TGTGCCAGCAGTGTAGCAAGGACAGGTTATAACTATGGCTACACCTTC.

V usage is TRBV10-2 and J usage is TRBJ2-5, with 7 bases lining up with TRBD1. Germline V gives CDR1 WSHSY, CDR2 SAAADI. The J segment lost 6 bases and the V segment lost 8 bases, leaving 9 bases of the junction unmatched. The CDR3 is 13 amino acids. In DNA, the CDR3 is TGCGCCAGCCTGGGACAGCAGAAGAAGACCCAGTACTTC. It yields the protein CASLGQQKKTQYF.

As DNA, the CDR3 is TGTGCCAGCAGCCGTAGTCCGGGGTCCTACAATGAGCAGTTCTTC. Translated, it gives CASSRSPGSYNEQFF. This sequence joins TRBV5-4 and TRBJ2-1; possibly TRBD2 for D (5 bases). From germline, CDR1 is SGHNT and CDR2 YYREEE (reference sequence). This CDR3 is built from 15 residues. With 4 bases removed from V and 1 base from J, the gap between germline ends came to 12 bases.

The V call is TRBV27, the J call TRBJ2-4, with 7 bases aligning to TRBD1. The junction had 6 bases not matched to a gene; V was cut back by 0 bases and J by 4 bases. This CDR3 is built from 16 residues. Per germline, CDR1 MNHEY and CDR2 SMNVEV (reference sequence). CDR3 nucleotides: TGTGCCAGCAGTTTATCAAGGCAGGGGGATAAAAACATTCAGTACTTC. Translating gives CASSLSRQGDKNIQYF.

V and J are TRBV6-5 and TRBJ1-2; 7 nucleotides line up with TRBD1. The V gene's germline CDR1 is MNHEY and CDR2 SVGAGI. V dropped 5 bases and J dropped 2; count of bases not matched to a gene: 8. CDR3 size: 15 residues. CDR3 amino acids: CASSRTGTDNYGYTF. The CDR3 DNA reads TGTGCCAGCAGTAGAACGGGGACAGACAACTATGGCTACACCTTC.

J is TRBJ1-1 and V is TRBV7-9; D is ambiguous. The CDR3 has 13 residues. Trimming left V 7 bases short and J 1 base short, with 10 bases between. CDR1 SEHNR and CDR2 FQNEAQ come from the germline V gene (reference sequence). CDR3 protein: CASTPTRNTEAFF. The CDR3 nucleotides are TGTGCCAGCACCCCTACTCGGAACACTGAAGCTTTCTTT.

This rearrangement joins TRBV11-3 to TRBJ2-7, with unresolved D. Germline CDR1 reads SGHNT; CDR2 reads YENEEA. V was trimmed by 3 bases and J by 3 bases, leaving 3 bases between them. The CDR3 is 11 amino acids. The CDR3 DNA is TGTGCCAGCAGCTTTTACTACGAGCAGTACTTC. This translates into CASSFYYEQYF.

The gene calls are TRBV3-1 (or the pseudogene TRBV3-2) and TRBJ1-2; 7 positions match TRBD1. The CDR3 runs 15 residues. Germline CDR1 reads LGHDT; CDR2 reads YNNKEL (reference sequence). The V and J ends lost 4 bases and 2 bases, in that order; junction bases with no gene match: 7. CDR3 DNA: TGTGCCAGCAGCCTTCGGACAGGCGGAAACTATGGCTACACCTTC. It translates to CASSLRTGGNYGYTF.

The chain couples TRBV9 to TRBJ1-2; 7 bases agree with TRBD1. Looked up from germline, CDR1 is SGDLS and CDR2 is YYNGEE. The length of the CDR3 is 16 residues. The J segment lost 6 bases and the V segment lost 0 bases, leaving 11 bases of the junction unmatched. The CDR3 DNA sequence: TGTGCCAGCAGCGTAGACCCCACAGGGGAGAGGGATGGCTACACCTTC. It translates to CASSVDPTGERDGYTF.

This CDR3 reads CATSDPKTGDQPQHF. DNA for the CDR3: TGTGCCACCAGTGATCCAAAGACAGGAGATCAGCCCCAGCATTTT. This rearrangement joins TRBV24-1 to TRBJ1-5; D might be TRBD1 (6 bases). CDR3 length: 15 residues. Per germline, CDR1 KGHDR and CDR2 SFDVKD. Trimming shortened V by 3 bases and J by 5 bases, and 13 bases separated the two germline ends.

This chain joins TRBV19 and TRBJ2-1; 8 bases map to TRBD2. The CDR3 is made up of 17 amino acids. The junction had 14 bases not matched to a gene; V was cut back by 3 bases and J by 7 bases. Looked up from germline, CDR1 is LNHDA and CDR2 is SQIVND (reference sequence). Written as DNA, the CDR3 is TGTGCCAGTAGTATGGGGGCACGGGGACTAGTGTTGAATGAGCAGTTCTTC. Translating gives CASSMGARGLVLNEQFF.

The table lists this clone with a few counts. V gene TRBV6-2 or TRBV6-3 combines with J gene TRBJ2-1, with 9 bases matching TRBD2. V shed 2 bases, J shed 10 bases, and the junction held 12 bases outside the gene matches. This CDR3 is 16 amino acids long. CDR1 MNHEY and CDR2 SVGEGT come from the germline V gene. CDR3 DNA: TGTGCCAGCAGTTACGATACGGCTAGCGGGATTTGGGAGCAGTTCTTC. This sequence encodes CASSYDTASGIWEQFF.

The chain employs TRBV29-1 and TRBJ2-5; no definite D call. Trimming removed 6 bases at V and 4 bases at J, with 9 bases between. The CDR3 loop spans 11 amino acids. Germline V gene lookup returns CDR1 SQVTM and CDR2 ANQGSEA. CDR3 amino acids: CSVAKTETQYF. The CDR3 DNA follows: TGCAGCGTAGCGAAGACAGAGACCCAGTACTTC.

This chain joins TRBV18 and TRBJ1-1; D unclear. Germline-derived CDR1 and CDR2 are KGHSH and LQKENI. Trimming pared 2 bases from V and 3 bases from J, leaving 4 bases between. This CDR3 contains 12 residues. CDR3 loop: CASSPTDTEAFF. In DNA form, the CDR3 reads TGTGCCAGCTCACCAACGGACACTGAAGCTTTCTTT.

The V gene is TRBV20-1, the J gene TRBJ1-2; D is unclear. Trimming removed 1 base from V and 4 bases from J, with 4 bases in between. Germline assignment: CDR1 DFQATT and CDR2 SNEGSKA (reference sequence). The CDR3 has 11 residues. In DNA form, the CDR3 reads TGCAGTGCTAGAGTCAGCTATGGCTACACCTTC. The encoded protein is CSARVSYGYTF.

This rearrangement joins TRBV7-2 to TRBJ2-7; D possibly corresponds to TRBD2 (6 bases). CDR3 size: 14 residues. CDR1 is SGHTA and CDR2 is FQGNSA in the germline V gene. Trimming removed 5 bases at V and 7 bases at J, with 18 bases between. CDR3 coding DNA: TGTGCCAGCAGCCCGACCGGAGGGGCAAGAGAGCAGTACTTC. Translated: CASSPTGGAREQYF.

The table lists this clone with a few counts. This chain links TRBV2 with TRBJ2-1; TRBD2 agrees at 11 bases. Germline CDR1 reads SNHLY; CDR2 reads FYNNEI. V shed 6 bases and J 5 bases; nucleotides not matched to a gene: 21. CDR3 length equals 20 residues. CDR3 region: CASRDPLAGGPGTRDNEQFF. The CDR3 nucleotides are TGTGCCAGCAGGGACCCCTTAGCGGGAGGGCCTGGGACCCGTGACAATGAGCAGTTCTTC.

The CDR3 nucleotides read TGTGCCAGCAGTTACCCCTCTAGCGGGAGAGGGTACGAGCAGTACTTC. The encoded protein is CASSYPSSGRGYEQYF. J is TRBJ2-7 and V is TRBV6-2 or TRBV6-3, with TRBD2 matching over 10 bases. Trimming cost V 2 bases and J 4 bases; bases outside gene matches: 8. The CDR3 length is 16 residues. Germline CDR1 MNHEY, CDR2 SVGEGT.

The chain joins TRBV11-2 to TRBJ1-2; D possibly corresponds to TRBD1 (6 bases). Looked up from germline, CDR1 is SGHAT and CDR2 is FQNNGV. The CDR3 has 14 residues. The V end was cut by 2 bases, the J end by 3 bases, with 10 bases between. The CDR3 DNA is TGTGCCAGCAGCTTACCCGGACAGTACTATGGCTACACCTTC. Its translation is CASSLPGQYYGYTF. Based on the CDR3 plus reference TRBV11-2 and TRBJ1-2, the full variable domain is EAGVAQSPRYKIIEKRQSVAFWCNPISGHATLYWYQQILGQGPKLLIQFQNNGVVDDSQLPKDRFSAERLKGVDSTLKIQPAKLEDSAVYLCASSLPGQYYGYTFGSGTRLTVV.